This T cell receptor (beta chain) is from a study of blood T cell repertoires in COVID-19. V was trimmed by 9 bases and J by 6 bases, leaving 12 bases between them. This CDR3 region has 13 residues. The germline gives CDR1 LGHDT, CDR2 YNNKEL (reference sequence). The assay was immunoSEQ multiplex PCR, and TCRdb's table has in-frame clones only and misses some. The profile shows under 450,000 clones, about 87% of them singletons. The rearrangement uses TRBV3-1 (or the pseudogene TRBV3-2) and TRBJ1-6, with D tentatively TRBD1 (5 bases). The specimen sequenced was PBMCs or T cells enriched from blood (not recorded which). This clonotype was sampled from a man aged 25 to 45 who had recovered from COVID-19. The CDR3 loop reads CASGTRGNSPLHF. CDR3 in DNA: TGTGCCAGTGGAACAAGGGGTAATTCACCCCTCCACTTT.